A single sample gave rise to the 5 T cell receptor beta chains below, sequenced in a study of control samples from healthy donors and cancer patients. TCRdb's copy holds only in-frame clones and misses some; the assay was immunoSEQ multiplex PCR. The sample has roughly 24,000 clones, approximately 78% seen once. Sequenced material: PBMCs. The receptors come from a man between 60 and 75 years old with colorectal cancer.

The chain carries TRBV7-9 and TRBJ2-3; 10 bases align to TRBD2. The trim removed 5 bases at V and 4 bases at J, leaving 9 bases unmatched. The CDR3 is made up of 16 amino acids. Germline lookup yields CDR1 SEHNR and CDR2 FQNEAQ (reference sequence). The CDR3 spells CASSLTSGVSPDTQYF. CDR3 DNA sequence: TGTGCCAGCAGCCTCACTAGCGGGGTATCCCCAGATACGCAGTATTTT.

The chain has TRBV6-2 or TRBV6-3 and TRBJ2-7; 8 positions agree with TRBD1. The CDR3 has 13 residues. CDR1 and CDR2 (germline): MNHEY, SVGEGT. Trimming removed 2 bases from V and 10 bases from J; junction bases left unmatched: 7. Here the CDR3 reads CASSYTGGLDQYV. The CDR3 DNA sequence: TGTGCCAGCAGTTACACAGGGGGTTTGGACCAGTACGTC.

The CDR3 reads CASSLDTNTEAFF. In DNA, the CDR3 is TGTGCCAGCAGCTTAGACACGAACACTGAAGCTTTCTTT. This chain joins TRBV7-9 and TRBJ1-1; D is ambiguous. In germline, CDR1 is SEHNR, CDR2 FQNEAQ (reference sequence). The CDR3 length is 13 residues. The ends were cut back, 1 base at V and 1 base at J, with 4 bases in the middle.

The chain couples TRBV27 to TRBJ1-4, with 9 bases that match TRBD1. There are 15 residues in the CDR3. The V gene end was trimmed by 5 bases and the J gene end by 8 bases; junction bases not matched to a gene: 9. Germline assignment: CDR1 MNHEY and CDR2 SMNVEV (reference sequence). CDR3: CASSLWTGVGEKLFF. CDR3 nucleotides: TGTGCCAGCAGTCTCTGGACAGGGGTAGGGGAAAAACTGTTTTTT.

CDR3 in DNA: TGTGCCAGCAGTAGTGGGACAGATCACGAGCAGTACGTC. Its translation is CASSSGTDHEQYV. The chain has TRBV27 and TRBJ2-7, with 7 positions matching TRBD1. The CDR3 length is 13 residues. The germline V gene has CDR1 MNHEY and CDR2 SMNVEV (reference sequence). After removal of 5 bases from V and 5 bases from J, the junction contained 6 bases not matched to a gene.